One and the same sample provided the 27 T cell receptor beta chains below, sequenced in a study of early T cells in non-severe SARS-CoV-2 infection. TCRdb re-derived calls from the 5' RACE reads in MiXCR, one entry per CDR3 protein. The sample carries roughly 34,000 distinct CDR3 sequences, less than 8.5% recorded once. Sequencing was performed on whole blood, taken at baseline. These receptors all come from an adult who was a healthcare worker with PCR-confirmed SARS-CoV-2 infection or an uninfected control (not recorded which).

This clonotype was seen at least ten times. The chain recombines TRBV20-1 with TRBJ2-7; 7 positions match TRBD1. The V gene end was trimmed by 0 bases and the J gene end by 0 bases; junction bases not matched to a gene: 5. The CDR3 spans 15 residues. Germline values: CDR1 DFQATT, CDR2 SNEGSKA (reference sequence). The CDR3 DNA follows: TGCAGTGCTAGAGATATTAGGGACAGCTCCTACGAGCAGTACTTC. Residues: CSARDIRDSSYEQYF.

This clonotype was observed a handful of times. The chain carries TRBV7-8 and TRBJ2-7; 12 nucleotides align to TRBD1. With V trimmed by 5 bases and J by 7 bases, 9 bases remained unmatched. The CDR3 totals 15 residues. Germline-derived CDR1 and CDR2 are SGHVS and FQNEAQ. CDR3 in amino acids: CASSQPGQGAWEQYF. CDR3 bases: TGTGCCAGCAGCCAGCCGGGACAGGGGGCCTGGGAGCAGTACTTC. Combining the CDR3 with reference TRBV7-8 and TRBJ2-7 gives the whole variable domain GAGVSQSPRYKVAKRGQDVALRCDPISGHVSLFWYQQALGQGPEFLTYFQNEAQLDKSGLPSDRFFAERPEGSVSTLKIQRTQQEDSAVYLCASSQPGQGAWEQYFGPGTRLTVT.

The chain combines TRBV19 with TRBJ2-1; no clear D. The germline V and J ends were trimmed by 7 bases and 3 bases, with 4 bases remaining between them. Germline CDR1 LNHDA, CDR2 SQIVND (reference sequence). The CDR3 consists of 11 residues. CDR3 sequence: CASTSYNEQFF. As DNA, the CDR3 is TGTGCCAGTACCAGCTACAATGAGCAGTTCTTC.

This clonotype appeared a few times. The chain links TRBV11-3 to TRBJ2-1, with D maybe TRBD2 (6 bases). CDR3 length: 16 amino acids. The ends were cut back, 5 bases at V and 1 base at J, with 15 bases in the middle. Germline assignment: CDR1 SGHNT and CDR2 YENEEA. The DNA for the CDR3 is TGTGCCAGCAGCCTAACCCAGACTAGGTCCTACAATGAGCAGTTCTTC. It yields the protein CASSLTQTRSYNEQFF.

This clonotype was detected many times. This chain uses TRBV11-3 with TRBJ2-3; 9 bases fit TRBD1. J was trimmed by 4 bases and V by 3 bases; bases with no gene match: 11. The V gene's germline CDR1 is SGHNT and CDR2 YENEEA. This CDR3 comprises 17 residues. As DNA, the CDR3 is TGTGCCAGCAGCTTTCCAATCGGACAGGGGAGCGCAGATACGCAGTATTTT. Protein product: CASSFPIGQGSADTQYF.

In this sample, this clonotype turned up many times. The chain has TRBV12-3 or TRBV12-4 and TRBJ1-2, with a possible D match to TRBD1 (6 bases). The CDR3 covers 15 residues. V lost 5 bases to trimming and J lost 8 bases, with 21 bases between them. The CDR3 coding sequence is TGTGCCAGCAGTCCGAACCCTTCCGGGGGCGCGGGCTACACCTTC. This gives the protein CASSPNPSGGAGYTF.

In this sample, this clonotype turned up many times. This rearrangement joins TRBV5-1 to TRBJ1-2; D is unresolved. The CDR3 has 14 amino acids. V shed 0 bases and J shed 2 bases, with 8 bases lying between them. In germline, CDR1 is SGHRS, CDR2 YFSETQ. CDR3 DNA sequence: TGCGCCAGCAGCTTGGCCCCGGTAAACTATGGCTACACCTTC. Its translation: CASSLAPVNYGYTF.

This clonotype was counted between two and nine times. The chain combines TRBV7-9 with TRBJ1-1; 9 bases map to TRBD1. Per germline, CDR1 SEHNR and CDR2 FQNEAQ (reference sequence). This CDR3 spans 15 amino acids. The ends lost 5 bases at V and 4 bases at J; junction bases unmatched: 8. This CDR3 reads CASSPRTGVFTEAFF. The CDR3 coding sequence is TGTGCCAGCAGCCCCCGGACAGGGGTATTCACTGAAGCTTTCTTT.

Regarding this clonotype: A much larger clone differs by one base, so this may be a read error. Here the CDR3 omits its conserved ending phenylalanine or tryptophan, so a read error is the likely source. The chain uses TRBV7-9 and TRBJ2-1; TRBD2 might be the D (6 bases). Per germline, CDR1 SEHNR and CDR2 FQNEAQ (reference sequence). V lost 1 base and J 7 bases, leaving 11 bases between the germline ends. The CDR3 extends over 14 amino acids. The CDR3 sequence is CASSLERERNEQFL. CDR3 in DNA: TGTGCCAGCAGCTTAGAACGGGAGCGGAATGAGCAGTTCCTC.

This clonotype showed up many times. The genes are TRBV20-1 and TRBJ2-5; 8 bases are a match to TRBD2. The CDR3 has 13 residues. Looked up from germline, CDR1 is DFQATT and CDR2 is SNEGSKA (reference sequence). Trimming cost V 5 bases and J 2 bases; bases outside gene matches: 4. As DNA, the CDR3 is TGCAGTGCTGGAGGGACTAGACAAGAGACCCAGTACTTC. Translating it yields CSAGGTRQETQYF.

Many counts were recorded for this clonotype. The V and J genes are TRBV7-8 and TRBJ2-5; 10 bases map to TRBD2. Germline V gene sequence: CDR1 SGHVS, CDR2 FQNEAQ. The CDR3 covers 18 residues. V was pared by 1 base and J by 3 bases, with 11 bases of the junction left unmatched. The CDR3 is CASSLEAGGSQIEETQYF. The CDR3 DNA reads TGTGCCAGCAGCTTAGAAGCGGGAGGGTCCCAGATTGAAGAGACCCAGTACTTC.

This clonotype was detected only a few times. The V and J genes are TRBV21-1 and TRBJ2-7; the table gives TRBD2 as D, unverified against the DNA. TRBV21-1 is recorded as a pseudogene. This CDR3 is built from 16 residues. CDR3 nucleotide sequence: TGTGCCAGCAGCAAGGAGACTAGCCCGAACATCTTACGACAGTACTTC. Its translation is CASSKETSPNILRQYF.

The chain combines TRBV9 with TRBJ2-1; tentative D call: TRBD1 (5 bases). Germline values: CDR1 SGDLS, CDR2 YYNGEE. V was clipped by 4 bases and J by 9 bases, with 20 bases between them. The CDR3 runs to 15 residues. The CDR3 protein is CASSPTLGVRSEQFF. The CDR3 nucleotides read TGTGCCAGCAGCCCGACCCTAGGGGTTAGGAGTGAGCAGTTCTTC.

This clonotype was seen at least ten times. V is TRBV4-1 and J is TRBJ2-3; 8 bases agree with TRBD2. The trim removed 5 bases at V and 1 base at J, leaving 5 bases unmatched. CDR1 and CDR2 from the germline V gene are MGHRA and YSYEKL. The CDR3 runs to 15 residues. The CDR3 nucleotides are TGCGCCAGCAGCACGCGAGCGGGGGGCACAGATACGCAGTATTTT. Translated: CASSTRAGGTDTQYF.

This clonotype has a handful of counts. The chain couples TRBV6-6 to TRBJ2-5, with 7 positions matching TRBD1. This CDR3 spans 13 amino acids. From germline, CDR1 is MNHNY and CDR2 SVGAGI (reference sequence). Unmatched junction bases numbered 4, after V lost 6 bases and J lost 3 bases. The CDR3 spells CASRPQGEETQYF. The CDR3 DNA reads TGTGCCAGCAGACCCCAGGGGGAAGAGACCCAGTACTTC.

This clonotype was detected only a few times. The chain employs TRBV5-4 and TRBJ2-2; 8 bases match TRBD2. The CDR3 is made up of 16 amino acids. From germline, CDR1 is SGHNT and CDR2 YYREEE (reference sequence). V shed 5 bases, J shed 4 bases, and the junction held 10 bases outside the gene matches. This CDR3 reads CASSGVLAGPTGELFF. CDR3 nucleotides: TGTGCCAGCAGTGGGGTTCTAGCGGGCCCCACCGGGGAGCTGTTTTTT.

This clonotype has a count of ten or more. The V call is TRBV6-5, the J call TRBJ1-1, with 9 positions matching TRBD1. The CDR3 spans 13 residues. Germline CDR1 and CDR2: MNHEY and SVGAGI. V was clipped by 7 bases and J by 1 base; unmatched bases: 1. The CDR3 DNA reads as TGTGCCAGCAAGGACAGGGGGAACACTGAAGCTTTCTTT. It is translated as CASKDRGNTEAFF.

This clonotype was observed many times. Compared with germline, one end of the junction differs, possibly owing to a read error. The rearrangement uses TRBV5-1 and TRBJ2-1; TRBD1 might be the D (5 bases). Germline CDR1 and CDR2: SGHRS and YFSETQ. The CDR3 is 13 amino acids. CDR3 region: CASSLDNHNEQFF. In DNA, the CDR3 is TGCGCCAGCAGTTTGGACAACCACAATGAGCAGTTCTTC. The entire variable domain, with the rest obtained from reference TRBV5-1 and TRBJ2-1, is as follows: KAGVTQTPRYLIKTRGQQVTLSCSPISGHRSVSWYQQTPGQGLQFLFEYFSETQRNKGNFPGRFSGRQFSNSRSEMNVSTLELGDSALYLCASSLDNHNEQFFGPGTRLTVL.

There are a few counts of this clonotype. CDR3 loop: CASSATSGTEPYGYTF. Written as DNA, the CDR3 is TGTGCCAGCAGCGCGACATCCGGGACAGAGCCCTATGGCTACACCTTC. The chain links TRBV9 to TRBJ1-2; 7 nucleotides match TRBD1. The germline V gene encodes CDR1 SGDLS and CDR2 YYNGEE. The length of the CDR3 is 16 residues. V shed 3 bases and J 4 bases; nucleotides not matched to a gene: 12.

Only a few counts were recorded for this clonotype. The chain joins TRBV20-1 to TRBJ2-1, with TRBD2 matching 16 bases. The V and J ends lost 0 bases and 4 bases, in that order; junction bases with no gene match: 24. The CDR3 loop spans 24 amino acids. Germline V gene sequence: CDR1 DFQATT, CDR2 SNEGSKA (reference sequence). The CDR3 protein is CSARDSPGLAGGFVFLPHYNEQFF. Here the CDR3 DNA reads TGCAGTGCTAGAGATTCCCCGGGACTAGCGGGAGGGTTCGTTTTTCTCCCCCATTACAATGAGCAGTTCTTC.

This clonotype has at least ten counts. J is TRBJ1-2 and V is TRBV10-3; 7 nucleotides agree with TRBD1. This CDR3 region has 15 residues. The V and J ends lost 2 bases and 6 bases, in that order; junction bases with no gene match: 9. Germline CDR1 reads ENHRY; CDR2 reads SYGVKD. The CDR3 region has the DNA TGTGCCATCAGTGAGGAGGCAGGGGGGCGCGATGGCTACACCTTC. Its translation is CAISEEAGGRDGYTF.

The chain joins TRBV28 to TRBJ2-1, with D perhaps given as TRBD1 or TRBD2 (5 bases each). CDR3 size: 15 residues. The germline V and J ends were trimmed by 2 bases and 13 bases, with 21 bases remaining between them. Germline V CDR1 and CDR2: MDHEN, SYDVKM. CDR3 loop: CASSLGGQGFLSQFF. The CDR3 DNA reads as TGTGCCAGCAGTTTAGGGGGTCAGGGTTTTTTGTCCCAGTTCTTC.

This clonotype was counted only a few times. The CDR3 region has the DNA TGTGCCAGCTGCACGTCAGACCTCACCGGGGAGCTGTTTTTT. Protein: CASCTSDLTGELFF. The chain carries TRBV27 and TRBJ2-2; D gene ambiguous. V lost 8 bases and J 4 bases, leaving 14 bases between the germline ends. The germline CDR1 and CDR2 sequences are MNHEY and SMNVEV (reference sequence). The CDR3 is made up of 14 amino acids.

V usage is TRBV6-2 or TRBV6-3 and J usage is TRBJ2-2; possibly TRBD2 for D (6 bases). V was cut by 3 bases and J by 9 bases, with 20 bases left in between. The germline gives CDR1 MNHEY, CDR2 SVGEGT. This CDR3 is 16 amino acids long. CDR3 sequence reads: CASSYSGFRGGRELFF. As DNA, the CDR3 is TGTGCCAGCAGTTATAGCGGCTTCCGAGGCGGCAGGGAGCTGTTTTTT.

The chain joins TRBV24-1 to TRBJ2-2; D unclear. Germline V lookup: CDR1 KGHDR, CDR2 SFDVKD. This CDR3 comprises 16 residues. The V end lost 0 bases, the J end lost 1 base, and 8 bases lay between the germline ends. CDR3 loop: CATSDLRVRNTGELFF. The CDR3 DNA is TGTGCCACCAGTGATTTGAGGGTCAGGAACACCGGGGAGCTGTTTTTT.

The chain combines TRBV4-2 with TRBJ2-3; D unresolved. From germline, CDR1 is LGHNA and CDR2 YNFKEQ. This CDR3 region has 14 residues. Trimming removed 1 base at V and 1 base at J, with 6 bases between. CDR3 in amino acids: CASSQGAGTDTQYF. The CDR3 nucleotides are TGTGCCAGCAGCCAAGGGGCGGGCACAGATACGCAGTATTTT.

The table lists this clonotype with many counts. The rearrangement joins TRBV27 to TRBJ2-3, with 7 positions matching TRBD1. J was trimmed by 2 bases and V by 5 bases; bases with no gene match: 7. This CDR3 comprises 15 residues. Germline CDR1 and CDR2: MNHEY and SMNVEV (reference sequence). The CDR3 loop is CASSPRTGYTDTQYF. The CDR3 DNA sequence: TGTGCCAGCAGTCCTAGGACAGGCTACACAGATACGCAGTATTTT.